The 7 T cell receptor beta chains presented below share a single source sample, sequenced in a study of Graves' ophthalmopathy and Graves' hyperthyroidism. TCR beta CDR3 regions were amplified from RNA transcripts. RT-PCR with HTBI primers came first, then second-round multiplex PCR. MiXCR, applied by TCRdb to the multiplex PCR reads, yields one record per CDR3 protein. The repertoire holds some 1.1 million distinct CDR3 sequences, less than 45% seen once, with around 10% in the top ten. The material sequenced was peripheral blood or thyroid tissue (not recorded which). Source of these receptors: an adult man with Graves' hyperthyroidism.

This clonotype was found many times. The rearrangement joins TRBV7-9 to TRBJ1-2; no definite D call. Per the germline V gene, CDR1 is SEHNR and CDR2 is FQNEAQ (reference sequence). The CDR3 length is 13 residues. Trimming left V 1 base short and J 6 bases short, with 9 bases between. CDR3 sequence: CASSLVRGNGYTF. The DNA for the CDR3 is TGTGCCAGCAGCTTAGTACGGGGTAATGGCTACACCTTC.

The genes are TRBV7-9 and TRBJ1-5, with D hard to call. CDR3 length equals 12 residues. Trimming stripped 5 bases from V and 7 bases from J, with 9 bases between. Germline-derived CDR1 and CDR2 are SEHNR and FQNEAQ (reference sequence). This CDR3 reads CASSTSGQPQHF. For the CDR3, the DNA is TGTGCCAGCAGCACCAGTGGGCAGCCCCAGCATTTT.

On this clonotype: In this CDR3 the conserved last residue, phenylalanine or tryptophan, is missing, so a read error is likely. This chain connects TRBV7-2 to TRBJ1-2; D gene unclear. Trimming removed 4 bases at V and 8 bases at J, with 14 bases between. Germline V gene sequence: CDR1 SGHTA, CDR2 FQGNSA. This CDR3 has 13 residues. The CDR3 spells CASSWEILGGYTL. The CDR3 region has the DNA TGTGCCAGCAGCTGGGAAATTCTGGGGGGCTACACCCTC.

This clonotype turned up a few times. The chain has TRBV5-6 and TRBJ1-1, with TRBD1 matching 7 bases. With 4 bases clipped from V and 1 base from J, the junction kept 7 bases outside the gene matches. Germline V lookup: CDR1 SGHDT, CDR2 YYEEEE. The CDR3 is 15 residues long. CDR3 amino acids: CASSEEQGWNTEAFF. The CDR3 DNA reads TGTGCCAGCAGCGAAGAACAGGGGTGGAACACTGAAGCTTTCTTT.

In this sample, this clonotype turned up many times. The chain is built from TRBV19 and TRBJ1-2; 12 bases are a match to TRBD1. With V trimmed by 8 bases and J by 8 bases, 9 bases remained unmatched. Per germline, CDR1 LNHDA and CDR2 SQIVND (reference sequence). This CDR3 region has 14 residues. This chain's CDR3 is CASAGDRGPGGYTF. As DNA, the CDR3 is TGTGCCAGTGCCGGGGACAGGGGGCCGGGAGGCTACACCTTC.

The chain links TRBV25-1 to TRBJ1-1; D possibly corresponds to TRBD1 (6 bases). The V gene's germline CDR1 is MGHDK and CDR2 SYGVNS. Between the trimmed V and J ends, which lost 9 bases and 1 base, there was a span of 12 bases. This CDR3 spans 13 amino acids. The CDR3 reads CARRGASNTEAFF. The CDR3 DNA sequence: TGTGCCAGGAGGGGGGCATCGAACACTGAAGCTTTCTTT.

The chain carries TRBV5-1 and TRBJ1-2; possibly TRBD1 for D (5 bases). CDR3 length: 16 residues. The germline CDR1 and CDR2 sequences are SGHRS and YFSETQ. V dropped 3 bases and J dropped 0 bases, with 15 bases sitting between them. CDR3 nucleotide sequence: TGCGCCAGCAGCTCGACAGTTTCGGAAGCTAACTATGGCTACACCTTC. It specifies CASSSTVSEANYGYTF.